What follows describes a single TCR beta chain. Its target is not known. The CDR3 sequence is 12 residues long. CDR1 and CDR2 from the germline V gene are SGHVS and FNYEAQ. V lost 3 bases and J lost 7, with 10 bases in between. These data belong to a study of tumor-infiltrating lymphocytes in localized non-small cell lung cancer. Across the whole study: Patients included smokers and never-smokers with various histologies, some sampled after neoadjuvant chemotherapy. Study results and limitations: Tumors had more T cell infiltration than uninvolved lung, per TCRbeta sequencing and CD3 counts. No T-cell fraction difference was seen between IM1 and IM2 tumors. Tumor T-cell fraction was not associated with recurrence-free survival.

Sequencing used immunoSEQ multiplex PCR; TCRdb keeps in-frame clones, though not all of them. The table lists roughly 7,200 clones, about two thirds of them singletons. The V gene is TRBV7-6, the J gene TRBJ2-7; either TRBD1 or TRBD2 may supply D (5 bases each). The sequencing sample was made of lung tumor tissue. This TCR was recovered from a human donor with non-small cell lung cancer. The CDR3 DNA reads as TGTGCCAGCAGCTTTCAGGGCGGGGAGCAGTACTTC. It encodes CASSFQGGEQYF.